The 9 T cell receptor beta chains below all came from one sample that was sequenced in a study of T cells in women clearing cervical HPV infection (dated by TCRdb to about 2018). Library preparation was by the immunoSEQ multiplex PCR assay. TCRdb took this table from immuneACCESS and kept in-frame rearrangements with V and J called. Such tables lack part of the clones; where checked against another copy, unresolved V genes explain under half of the gap, and the rest is unexplained. This sample's listing comprises about 29,000 clones. The ten largest make up 2.5% to 3.5% of the sample. Sequenced input: blood buffy coat. These receptors came from a woman between 18 and 75 years old with a cervical HPV16 infection that either progressed to CIN3+ or cleared (not recorded which).

Of note for this clone: Read data end 3 residues before the CDR3 end; the end is taken from the germline J gene. V gene TRBV4-2 combines with J gene TRBJ2-7; 14 bases agree with TRBD2. The V gene's germline CDR1 is LGHNA and CDR2 YNFKEQ. V shed 6 bases and J 4 bases; nucleotides not matched to a gene: 8. This CDR3 is 16 amino acids long. The CDR3 region is CASSSTGTSGRYEQYF. Partial CDR3 DNA: TGTGCCAGCAGTTCGACCGGGACTAGCGGGAGATACGAG.

Notes on this clone: The read ends 3 residues shy of where the CDR3 ends; the end is completed using the germline J gene. The chain has TRBV2 and TRBJ2-2; D might be TRBD2 (7 bases). Germline CDR1 SNHLY, CDR2 FYNNEI. Trimming cost V 7 bases and J 7 bases, with 16 bases left between them. There are 14 residues in the CDR3. The CDR3 here is CASTRGARDGELFF. The DNA read from the CDR3 is TGTGCCAGCACACGGGGGGCCAGGGACGGGGAG.

As regards this clone: The sequenced fragment ends 3 residues before the CDR3 boundary, so the rest is inferred from the germline J gene. This rearrangement joins TRBV7-9 to TRBJ1-3; D unclear. Germline values: CDR1 SEHNR, CDR2 FQNEAQ (reference sequence). The V end was cut by 2 bases, the J end by 4 bases, with 6 bases between. The CDR3 runs 13 residues. CDR3 DNA, as far as it was read: TGTGCCAGCAGCTTATTCCTGGGAAACACC. This encodes CASSLFLGNT. The whole CDR3 sequence is CASSLFLGNTIYF.

About this clone: The read ends 3 residues before the CDR3 terminus; that terminus is restored from the germline J gene. The V gene is TRBV19, the J gene TRBJ2-4; no reliable D call. Germline values: CDR1 LNHDA, CDR2 SQIVND (reference sequence). V was shortened by 3 bases and J by 7 bases, with 13 bases between the two germline ends. The CDR3 loop spans 14 amino acids. The CDR3 loop is CASSIGQVGNIQYF. The sequenced part of the CDR3 DNA is TGTGCCAGTAGTATCGGCCAGGTAGGGAACATT.

CDR3 sequence reads: CASSLRTSEETQYF. The sequenced part of the CDR3 DNA is TGTGCCAGCAGTTTACGGACATCTGAAGAGACC. This rearrangement joins TRBV12-3 or TRBV12-4 to TRBJ2-5; maybe TRBD1 (5 bases). The CDR3 end lies 3 residues beyond the end of the read and is filled in from the germline J gene. The CDR3 consists of 14 residues. With 2 bases removed from V and 3 bases from J, the gap between germline ends came to 10 bases.

A remark on this clone: The read ends 3 residues before the CDR3 terminus; that terminus is restored from the germline J gene. The chain recombines TRBV7-2 with TRBJ2-1; no clear D. The germline V gene encodes CDR1 SGHTA and CDR2 FQGNSA. Trimming removed 9 bases at V and 4 bases at J, with 4 bases between. This CDR3 has 10 residues. Partial CDR3 DNA: TGTGCCAGTCGGTACAATGAG. Its translation: CASRYNE. The whole CDR3 protein is CASRYNEQFF.

In regard to this clone: The CDR3 extends 3 residues past the end of the read, so its final part is completed from the germline J gene. The chain carries TRBV7-6 and TRBJ2-3; 10 bases align to TRBD2. Trimming at V came to 1 base and at J to 3 bases, leaving 4 bases not matched to a gene. The CDR3 runs to 16 residues. Germline V CDR1 and CDR2: SGHVS, FNYEAQ. The CDR3 sequence is CASSLEASGSTDTQYF. CDR3 DNA (partial): TGTGCCAGCAGCTTAGAGGCTAGCGGGAGTACAGATACG.

Notes on this clone: The read finishes 3 residues shy of the CDR3 end, and the germline J gene is used to complete it. This chain links TRBV18 with TRBJ1-2; 8 positions match TRBD1. The CDR3 sequence is 15 residues long. Germline V lookup: CDR1 KGHSH, CDR2 LQKENI. This chain's CDR3 is CASSPPSGGGNIYTF. The sequenced CDR3 bases are TGTGCCAGCTCACCACCCTCAGGGGGCGGAAACATC.

Concerning this clone itself: The CDR3 extends 3 residues past the end of the read, so its final part is completed from the germline J gene. The chain couples TRBV2 to TRBJ2-5; the D call may be TRBD1 or TRBD2 (5 bases each). The CDR3 totals 15 residues. Between the trimmed V and J ends, which lost 5 bases and 5 bases, there was a span of 18 bases. The germline gives CDR1 SNHLY, CDR2 FYNNEI. The CDR3: CASSRTGQREETQYF. The DNA read from the CDR3 is TGTGCCAGCAGTCGAACTGGACAAAGGGAGGAGACC.